The present T cell receptor beta chain was sequenced within a study of tumor and adjacent non-tumor tissue in lung cancer. About the study: Histology: 12 adenocarcinoma, a couple of squamous cell carcinoma, 1 small cell lung cancer.

V lost 6 bases, J lost 4 bases, and 15 bases lay in between. The CDR3 length is 14 residues. Notes on the study in general: Higher tumor TCR diversity was associated with shorter survival. Top 100 clones took a larger repertoire share in normal lung. Tumor tissue had significantly higher TCR diversity than normal lung.

This clonotype was observed a few times. Antigen specificity is unknown. Since a much larger clone is just one base distant, this may be a read error. Without the conserved terminal phenylalanine or tryptophan, this CDR3 likely stems from a read error. TCRbeta libraries were built with three rounds of nested PCR, modified from ARM-PCR. TCRdb redid the calling of the multiplex PCR reads with MiXCR, one entry per CDR3 protein. Here the sample spans approximately 120,000 distinct CDR3 sequences, under 65% being singletons. No cell sorting was done before RNA was extracted from the tissue. Distant lung tissue was collected more than 3 cm away from the tumor edge.

This chain uses TRBV12-3 or TRBV12-4 with TRBJ1-1, with D perhaps TRBD1 (5 bases). This receptor was taken from a man between 60 and 75 years old with non-small cell lung cancer. Input material: distant non-tumor lung tissue. The CDR3 nucleotides read TGTGCCAGCAGGAGGGGCGGCCAGAGCACTGAAGCTTTCTCT. It codes for CASRRGGQSTEAFS.